Each of the 8 T cell receptor beta chains below was sequenced from the same sample in a study of cytomegalovirus exposure and HLA in healthy donors (dated by TCRdb to about 2017). Library preparation used the immunoSEQ multiplex PCR assay. The multiplex PCR relied on a mix of 60 forward primers for TCR Vbeta segments and 13 reverse primers for TCR Jbeta segments. TCRdb took over this immuneACCESS table, retaining in-frame rearrangements with V and J assigned. Such tables are incomplete; in checked studies, under half of the missing clones stem from an unresolved V gene, and the remainder is unexplained. The sample yields approximately 160,000 clones; 55% to 70% were counted once. Clones ranked in the top ten supply under 3% of the sample. The sequencing input was PBMCs. The receptor set was obtained from a woman in her 30s in good health and CMV-seropositive.

V and J are TRBV5-8 and TRBJ1-6; weak D call: TRBD1 (6 bases). The V gene's germline CDR1 is SGHTS and CDR2 YDEGEE. V was clipped by 4 bases and J by 10 bases, with 12 bases between them. This CDR3 has 13 residues. The CDR3 loop is CASSLAGGSPLHF. In DNA form, the CDR3 reads TGTGCCAGCAGCCTGGCTGGGGGCTCACCCCTCCACTTT. Full variable domain (outside the CDR3, taken from reference TRBV5-8 and TRBJ1-6): EAGVTQSPTHLIKTRGQQATLRCSPISGHTSVYWYQQALGLGLQFLLWYDEGEERNRGNFPPRFSGRQFPNYSSELNVNALELEDSALYLCASSLAGGSPLHFGNGTRLTVT.

This clone is a singleton in its sample. This chain links TRBV4-1 with TRBJ2-1; the match to TRBD2 covers 10 bases. After removal of 0 bases from V and 10 bases from J, the junction contained 15 bases not matched to a gene. CDR1 MGHRA and CDR2 YSYEKL come from the germline V gene. The CDR3 totals 18 residues. CDR3 amino acids: CASSQDWVGLAGANEQFF. CDR3 nucleotide sequence: TGCGCCAGCAGCCAAGATTGGGTCGGGCTAGCGGGGGCCAACGAGCAGTTCTTC.

This clone showed up just a few times. This rearrangement joins TRBV9 to TRBJ1-2; the match to TRBD1 covers 8 bases. There are 15 residues in the CDR3. Trimming removed 3 bases from V and 8 bases from J; junction bases left unmatched: 12. Germline-derived CDR1 and CDR2 are SGDLS and YYNGEE. As DNA, the CDR3 is TGTGCCAGCAGCGCCTCCGGGACAGGTTGGAACGGCTACACCTTC. It codes for CASSASGTGWNGYTF.

The chain is built from TRBV28 and TRBJ1-2, with 7 bases matching TRBD1. After removal of 10 bases from V and 2 bases from J, the junction contained 13 bases not matched to a gene. This CDR3 has 15 amino acids. Germline V lookup: CDR1 MDHEN, CDR2 SYDVKM. The CDR3 protein is CATAAPRGANYGYTF. Here the CDR3 DNA reads TGTGCCACGGCCGCCCCCAGGGGGGCAAACTATGGCTACACCTTC.

The chain carries TRBV2 and TRBJ1-5; D not resolved. Germline V CDR1 and CDR2: SNHLY, FYNNEI. V was clipped by 5 bases and J by 10 bases, with 3 bases between them. The CDR3 is made up of 9 amino acids. The CDR3 sequence is CASSPPQHF. The CDR3 coding sequence is TGTGCCAGCAGTCCTCCCCAGCATTTT. Based on the CDR3 plus reference TRBV2 and TRBJ1-5, the full variable domain is EPEVTQTPSHQVTQMGQEVILRCVPISNHLYFYWYRQILGQKVEFLVSFYNNEISEKSEIFDDQFSVERPDGSNFTLKIRSTKLEDSAMYFCASSPPQHFGDGTRLSIL.

The chain carries TRBV25-1 and TRBJ1-1; 8 bases fit TRBD1. The length of the CDR3 is 16 residues. Looked up from germline, CDR1 is MGHDK and CDR2 is SYGVNS. The ends lost 4 bases at V and 1 base at J; junction bases unmatched: 8. The CDR3 DNA reads TGTGCCAGCAGTGCCGGACTTGGACAGGGGAACACTGAAGCTTTCTTT. Protein: CASSAGLGQGNTEAFF.

Only a few counts were recorded for this clone. The chain has TRBV29-1 and TRBJ1-1; 7 bases map to TRBD1. V gave up 3 bases and J gave up 0 bases; unmatched junction bases: 1. The CDR3 has 13 amino acids. Per the germline V gene, CDR1 is SQVTM and CDR2 is ANQGSEA. In nucleotides, the CDR3 is TGCAGCGTTGATACAGGGGTGAACACTGAAGCTTTCTTT. Its protein product is CSVDTGVNTEAFF.

The rearrangement uses TRBV2 and TRBJ2-6; 7 bases line up with TRBD1. This CDR3 is 14 amino acids long. From germline, CDR1 is SNHLY and CDR2 FYNNEI. The CDR3 DNA reads TGTGCAGCCGGGACAGAACGGGCCGACAACGTCCTGACTTTC. Translation gives CAAGTERADNVLTF.